This entry is about one T cell receptor (beta chain). This clonotype was seen more than once but under ten times. It lacks a known antigen. No base qualities exist here, and no much larger clone lies one base off it. In the paper's terms, the treatment or condition label means: allogeneic hematopoietic cell transplantation with graft depleted of TCRalphabeta T cells and CD19 B cells. The children who served as transplant recipients had been given grafts of TCRalphabeta/CD19-depleted allogeneic hematopoietic cells. The data were obtained in a study of T-cell reconstitution after alpha-beta-depleted transplantation in children listed by TCRdb under 2016. Concerning the study at large: Using TCR repertoire profiling, the study followed T-cell immune reconstitution in a quantitative way in children after TCRalphabeta/CD19-depleted allogeneic hematopoietic cell transplantation.

Overall study outcomes, separate from this receptor: Apparently early alphabetaT-cell count recovery about two months after transplant reportedly relied on only several hundred rapidly expanded clones derived from non-depleted graft cells. In some patients, the high TCRbeta diversity seen at day 60 was put down to recipient T cells and intrathymic progenitors that had survived conditioning. Hyperexpanded clone frequencies declined over subsequent months; after one year, T-cell counts and TCRbeta diversity were mostly attributed to newly produced T cells.

The germline V gene (reference sequence) yields DFQATT for CDR1 and SNEGSKA for CDR2. The CDR3 spans 15 residues, from the cysteine through the phenylalanine. CDR3 DNA only is kept here, 45 bases in frame from base 1. V sheds 2 bases and J sheds 3 bases, leaving 14 bases between their ends. Library preparation was by PCR. The instrument given in TCRdb is Illumina HiSeq 2500. TCR libraries were prepared with molecular barcoding, using unique molecular identifiers to normalize TCRbeta repertoire quantification. TCRdb applied fastp at Q25 and MiXCR to the public reads, then kept only in-frame beta chains. Rows are combined by CDR3 protein, so each entry shows the most common genes and DNA. This sample has around 960,000 distinct CDR3 sequences in its table, and about 29% of those were observed once. The ten largest clones capture approximately 30% of the sample.

The sample in question was PBMCs, mostly from graft donor cells, obtained 360 days after TCRalphabeta/CD19-depleted stem cell transplant. The clonotype comes from a boy under two years old who had a stem cell transplant for SCID, so the T cells may come from the graft donor. The chain uses TRBV20-1 and TRBJ1-5; the D region possibly corresponds to TRBD1 (6 bases align). CDR3 protein: CSARRTASLNQPQHF. The bases are TGCAGTGCTAGAAGGACAGCTTCTCTCAATCAGCCCCAGCATTTT.